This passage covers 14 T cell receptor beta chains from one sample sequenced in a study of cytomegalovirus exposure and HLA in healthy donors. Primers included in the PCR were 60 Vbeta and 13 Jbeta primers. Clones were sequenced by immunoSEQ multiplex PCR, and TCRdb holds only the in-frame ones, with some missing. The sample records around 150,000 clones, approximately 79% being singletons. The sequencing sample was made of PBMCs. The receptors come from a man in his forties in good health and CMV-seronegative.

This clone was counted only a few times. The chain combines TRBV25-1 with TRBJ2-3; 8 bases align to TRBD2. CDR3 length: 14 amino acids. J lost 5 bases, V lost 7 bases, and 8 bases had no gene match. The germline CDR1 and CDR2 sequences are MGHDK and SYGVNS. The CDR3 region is CASISSGGGDTQYF. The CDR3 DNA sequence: TGTGCCAGCATCTCCTCGGGAGGGGGAGATACGCAGTATTTT.

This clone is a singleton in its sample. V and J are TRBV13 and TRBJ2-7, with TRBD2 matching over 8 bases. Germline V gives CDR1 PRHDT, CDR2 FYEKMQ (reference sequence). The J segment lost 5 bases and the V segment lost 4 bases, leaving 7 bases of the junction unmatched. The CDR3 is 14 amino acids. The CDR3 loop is CASSWGGRPNEQYF. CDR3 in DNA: TGTGCCAGCAGCTGGGGCGGGAGGCCTAACGAGCAGTACTTC.

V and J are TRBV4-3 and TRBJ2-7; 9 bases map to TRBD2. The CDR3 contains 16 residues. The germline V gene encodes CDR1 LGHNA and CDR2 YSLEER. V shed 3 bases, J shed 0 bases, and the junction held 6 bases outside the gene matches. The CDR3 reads CASSHAGRGGSYEQYF. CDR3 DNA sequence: TGCGCCAGCAGCCACGCCGGGCGGGGGGGCTCCTACGAGCAGTACTTC.

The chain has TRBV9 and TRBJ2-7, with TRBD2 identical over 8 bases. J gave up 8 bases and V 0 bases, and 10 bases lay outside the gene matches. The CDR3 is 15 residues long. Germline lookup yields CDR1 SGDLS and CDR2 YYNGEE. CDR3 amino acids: CASSVESGRVGKQYF. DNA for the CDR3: TGTGCCAGCAGCGTAGAGTCCGGGAGGGTGGGCAAGCAGTACTTC.

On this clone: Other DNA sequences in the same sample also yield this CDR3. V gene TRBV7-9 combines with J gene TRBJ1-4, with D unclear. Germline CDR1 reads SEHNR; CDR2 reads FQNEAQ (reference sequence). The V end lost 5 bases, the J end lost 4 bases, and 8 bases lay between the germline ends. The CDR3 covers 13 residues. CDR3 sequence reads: CASSLGGNEKLFF. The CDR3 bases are TGTGCCAGCAGCCTCGGAGGTAATGAAAAACTGTTTTTT.

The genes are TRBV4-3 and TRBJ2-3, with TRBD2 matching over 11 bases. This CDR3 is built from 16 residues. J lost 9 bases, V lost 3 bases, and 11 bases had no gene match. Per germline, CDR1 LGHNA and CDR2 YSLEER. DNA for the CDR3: TGCGCCAGCAGCCAGATTAGCGGGAGGGCCGGTGGGACGCAGTATTTT. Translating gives CASSQISGRAGGTQYF.

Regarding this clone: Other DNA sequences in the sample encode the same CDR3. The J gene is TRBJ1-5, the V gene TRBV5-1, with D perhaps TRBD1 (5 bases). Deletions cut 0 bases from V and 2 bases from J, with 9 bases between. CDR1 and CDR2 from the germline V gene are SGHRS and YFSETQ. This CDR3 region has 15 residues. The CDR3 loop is CASSLETGGNQPQHF. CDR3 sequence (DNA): TGCGCCAGCAGCTTGGAGACGGGGGGCAATCAGCCCCAGCATTTT.

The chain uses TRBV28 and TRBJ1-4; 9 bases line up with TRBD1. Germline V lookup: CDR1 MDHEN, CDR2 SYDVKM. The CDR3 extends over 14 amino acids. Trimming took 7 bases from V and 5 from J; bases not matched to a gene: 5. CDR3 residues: CASTTQGANEKLFF. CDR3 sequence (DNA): TGTGCCAGCACCACACAGGGGGCAAATGAAAAACTGTTTTTT. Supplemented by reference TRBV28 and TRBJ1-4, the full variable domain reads DVKVTQSSRYLVKRTGEKVFLECVQDMDHENMFWYRQDPGLGLRLIYFSYDVKMKEKGDIPEGYSVSREKKERFSLILESASTNQTSMYLCASTTQGANEKLFFGSGTQLSVL.

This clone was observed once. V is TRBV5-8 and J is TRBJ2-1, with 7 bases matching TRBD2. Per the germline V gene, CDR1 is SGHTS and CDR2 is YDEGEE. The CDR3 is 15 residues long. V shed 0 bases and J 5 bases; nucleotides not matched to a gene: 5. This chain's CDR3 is CASSLGWDYHNEQFF. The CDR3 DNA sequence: TGTGCCAGCAGCTTGGGTTGGGACTACCACAATGAGCAGTTCTTC.

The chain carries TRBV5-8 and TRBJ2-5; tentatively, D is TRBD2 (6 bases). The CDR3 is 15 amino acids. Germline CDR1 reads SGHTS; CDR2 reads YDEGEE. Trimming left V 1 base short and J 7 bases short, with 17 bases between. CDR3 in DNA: TGTGCCAGCAGCTTGAGTCGTCGGGGACTGGGGACCCAGTACTTC. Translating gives CASSLSRRGLGTQYF.

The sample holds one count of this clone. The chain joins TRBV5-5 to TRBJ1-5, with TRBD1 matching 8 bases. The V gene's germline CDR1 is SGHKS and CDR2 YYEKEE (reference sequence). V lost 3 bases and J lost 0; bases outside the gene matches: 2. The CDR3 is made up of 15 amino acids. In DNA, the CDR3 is TGTGCCAGCAGCTGGACAGGGAATAGCAATCAGCCCCAGCATTTT. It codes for CASSWTGNSNQPQHF. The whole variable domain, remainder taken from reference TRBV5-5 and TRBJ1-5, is DAGVTQSPTHLIKTRGQQVTLRCSPISGHKSVSWYQQVLGQGPQFIFQYYEKEERGRGNFPDRFSARQFPNYSSELNVNALLLGDSALYLCASSWTGNSNQPQHFGDGTRLSIL.

This chain's CDR3 is CASRILQGWETQYF. In DNA form, the CDR3 reads TGTGCCAGCAGAATCCTACAGGGGTGGGAGACCCAGTACTTC. V gene TRBV2 combines with J gene TRBJ2-5; 7 bases match TRBD1. The CDR3 is 14 amino acids. V lost 6 bases and J lost 5; bases outside the gene matches: 9. In germline, CDR1 is SNHLY, CDR2 FYNNEI. Combining the CDR3 with reference TRBV2 and TRBJ2-5 gives the whole variable domain EPEVTQTPSHQVTQMGQEVILRCVPISNHLYFYWYRQILGQKVEFLVSFYNNEISEKSEIFDDQFSVERPDGSNFTLKIRSTKLEDSAMYFCASRILQGWETQYFGPGTRLLVL.

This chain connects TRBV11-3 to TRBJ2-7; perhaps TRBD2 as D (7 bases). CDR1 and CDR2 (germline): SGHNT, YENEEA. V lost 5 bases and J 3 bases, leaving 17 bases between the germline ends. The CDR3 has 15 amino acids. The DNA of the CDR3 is TGTGCCAGCAGCCTCGGGGGAGCGGGACACTACGAGCAGTACTTC. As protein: CASSLGGAGHYEQYF. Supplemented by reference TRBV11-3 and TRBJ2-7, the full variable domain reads EAGVVQSPRYKIIEKKQPVAFWCNPISGHNTLYWYLQNLGQGPELLIRYENEEAVDDSQLPKDRFSAERLKGVDSTLKIQPAELGDSAVYLCASSLGGAGHYEQYFGPGTRLTVT.

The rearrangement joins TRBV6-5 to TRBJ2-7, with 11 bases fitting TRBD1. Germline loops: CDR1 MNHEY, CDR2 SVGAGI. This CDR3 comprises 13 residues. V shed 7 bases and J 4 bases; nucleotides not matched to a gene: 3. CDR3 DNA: TGTGCCAGCACCCGGGACAGGGGGTACGAGCAGTACTTC. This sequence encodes CASTRDRGYEQYF.